This T cell receptor (beta chain) is from a study of Ad26.COV2.S vaccination and SARS-CoV-2 variants. Study-wide background: Donor was one of the participants in the Ad26.COV2.S arm of the COV1001 trial. Doses of Ad26.COV2.S were injected into muscle once or twice, 56 days apart.

This CDR3 is built from 19 residues. J lost 0 bases, V lost 4 bases, and 8 bases had no gene match. Germline CDR1 and CDR2: SGHTS and YDEGEE. This table comes from immunoSEQ multiplex PCR, and its TCRdb copy is limited to in-frame clones, with some not included. The sample carries roughly 500,000 clones, around 90% recorded once. Treatment reported: around 19 received Ad26.COV2.S at low or high dose, single or two shots; 5 received placebo; per-sample allocation not given. At day 63 after the first vaccine or placebo injection, samples were drawn. Broader study findings: It was reported that spike-specific CD8+ and CD4+ T cell responses were substantially broad after vaccination. Whether participants received vaccine or placebo, their non-spike TCR breadth was similar.

Comment on this clone: Its antigen remains unidentified.

The source of this sequence is a person aged 18 to 65 who received the Ad26.COV2.S COVID-19 vaccine or a placebo. The specimen comprised peripheral blood, sampled in a trial of Ad26.COV2.S vaccine versus placebo. The chain employs TRBV5-8 and TRBJ2-1; TRBD2 matches at 15 bases. The CDR3 nucleotides are TGTGCCAGCAGCCATACTGGACTAGCGGGAGGGAGCTCCTACAATGAGCAGTTCTTC. It translates to CASSHTGLAGGSSYNEQFF. Variable domain in full (rest from reference TRBV5-8 and TRBJ2-1): EAGVTQSPTHLIKTRGQQATLRCSPISGHTSVYWYQQALGLGLQFLLWYDEGEERNRGNFPPRFSGRQFPNYSSELNVNALELEDSALYLCASSHTGLAGGSSYNEQFFGPGTRLTVL.